This is a list of T cell receptor beta chains from one sample in a study of blood T cell repertoires in COVID-19. TCRdb's table, derived via immunoSEQ multiplex PCR, lists solely in-frame clones and lacks some. This table holds about 99,000 clones, under 90% found once. The sample was peripheral blood. Source of these receptors: a human donor in a cohort sampled during active or convalescent COVID-19. The conserved cysteine and the conserved F or W are not part of the CDR3 here. A D gene is named only where the DNA matches it firmly.

v_call: TRBV15
d_call: TRBD1
cdr3_aa: ATSRAGQGNSPLH

v_call: TRBV9
d_call: -
cdr3_aa: ASSVGGEDTQY

v_call: TRBV19
d_call: -
cdr3_aa: ASSPGTGTRDKNIQY

v_call: TRBV30
d_call: TRBD1
cdr3_aa: AWSWTGVNQPQH

v_call: TRBV6-1
d_call: -
cdr3_aa: ASSEPQRMNTEAF

v_call: TRBV4-2
d_call: TRBD1
cdr3_aa: ASSRQGRTYEQY

v_call: TRBV6-1
d_call: -
cdr3_aa: ASSEALIGGWGYT

v_call: TRBV6-5
d_call: -
cdr3_aa: ASRRTGIQY

v_call: TRBV6-5
d_call: -
cdr3_aa: ASRPGQRAIPLH

v_call: TRBV3-1/TRBV3-2
d_call: -
cdr3_aa: ASSQLVDEQF

v_call: TRBV4-1
d_call: -
cdr3_aa: ASSRRAGAFNEKLF

v_call: TRBV18
d_call: -
cdr3_aa: ASSPESDIKRVLNTEAF

v_call: TRBV15
d_call: TRBD1
cdr3_aa: ATSRDEGTGRFMNTEAF

v_call: TRBV14
d_call: -
cdr3_aa: ASSYRQGYTDTQY

v_call: TRBV24-1
d_call: -
cdr3_aa: ATSDGKGGGINYGYT

v_call: TRBV28
d_call: TRBD1
cdr3_aa: AGGTAVNSPLH

v_call: TRBV5-1
d_call: -
cdr3_aa: ASSLNPGNSPLH